The 20 T cell receptor beta chains given below trace back to one sample, sequenced in a study of identical twins. TCRdb used MiXCR to reprocess the 5' RACE reads, holding one entry per CDR3 protein. The sample consists of 1.5 million to 2 million distinct CDR3 sequences, about 31% of them appearing once. The sample was cord blood. The receptors come from a newborn girl in good health.

V and J are TRBV25-1 and TRBJ1-1; TRBD1 matches at 9 bases. Germline CDR1 and CDR2: MGHDK and SYGVNS. CDR3 length: 18 residues. The trim removed 2 bases at V and 3 bases at J, leaving 13 bases unmatched. The CDR3 loop is CASSEPSGTGKAHTEAFF. For the CDR3, the DNA is TGTGCCAGCAGTGAACCTTCCGGGACAGGGAAAGCCCACACTGAAGCTTTCTTT.

This CDR3 reads CASTRDSWGTGELFF. The CDR3 coding sequence is TGTGCCAGCACCCGGGACAGCTGGGGCACCGGGGAGCTGTTTTTT. This chain uses TRBV12-3 or TRBV12-4 with TRBJ2-2; 7 bases fit TRBD1. J lost 4 bases, V lost 7 bases, and 9 bases had no gene match. This CDR3 is 15 amino acids long.

The chain carries TRBV28 and TRBJ1-4, with a tentative D call TRBD1 (6 bases). V gave up 6 bases and J gave up 0 bases, with 11 bases separating them. The CDR3 consists of 15 residues. Germline V CDR1 and CDR2: MDHEN, SYDVKM. The CDR3 nucleotides read TGTGCCAGCAGAGCTCCAGGGGCAACTAATGAAAAACTGTTTTTT. Protein sequence: CASRAPGATNEKLFF.

This clonotype was seen only a few times. The chain recombines TRBV25-1 with TRBJ2-1, with no clear D. Germline CDR1 reads MGHDK; CDR2 reads SYGVNS. V lost 3 bases and J lost 4, with 10 bases in between. The CDR3 runs to 14 residues. This chain's CDR3 is CASSDLARYNEQFF. Here the CDR3 DNA reads TGTGCCAGCAGTGACTTAGCCCGGTACAATGAGCAGTTCTTC.

This clonotype was seen a few times. The V gene is TRBV19, the J gene TRBJ1-5; D call uncertain. This CDR3 is 13 amino acids long. Deletions cut 3 bases from V and 7 bases from J, with 10 bases between. Germline V lookup: CDR1 LNHDA, CDR2 SQIVND (reference sequence). The CDR3 spells CASSILEAQPQHF. In DNA, the CDR3 is TGTGCCAGTAGTATCTTGGAGGCACAGCCCCAGCATTTT.

The table lists this clonotype with a few counts. Since a much larger clone is just one base distant, this may be a read error. J is TRBJ1-2 and V is TRBV27, with D uncertain. Germline assignment: CDR1 MNHEY and CDR2 SMNVEV (reference sequence). This CDR3 is 11 amino acids long. Trimming took 4 bases from V and 7 from J, leaving 7 bases between them. CDR3 residues: CASSYGFGYTF. CDR3 nucleotide sequence: TGTGCCAGCAGTTACGGGTTTGGCTACACCTTC.

The chain uses TRBV6-6 and TRBJ2-3; D tentatively fits TRBD1 or TRBD2 (5 bases each). V was cut by 4 bases and J by 3 bases, with 17 bases left in between. The length of the CDR3 is 16 residues. CDR1 is MNHNY, CDR2 SVGAGI, per germline (reference sequence). This CDR3 is CASSFTRDPGTDTQYF. The CDR3 nucleotides read TGTGCCAGCAGTTTCACCCGGGACCCAGGGACAGATACGCAGTATTTT.

This clonotype was recorded at least ten times. This chain uses TRBV6-2 or TRBV6-3 with TRBJ1-2; D is possibly TRBD1 (5 bases). Germline values: CDR1 MNHEY, CDR2 SVGEGT. Between the trimmed V and J ends, which lost 6 bases and 0 bases, there was a span of 11 bases. CDR3 length: 14 residues. CDR3: CASRETASNYGYTF. DNA for the CDR3: TGTGCCAGCAGGGAGACAGCTTCTAACTATGGCTACACCTTC.

Turning to this clonotype: The DNA is omitted, as the CDR3 cannot be located on it reliably, and the CDR3 follows TCRdb's listing. The chain has TRBV5-6 and TRBJ1-6; TRBD1 is the table's D call and was not checked against the DNA. Germline V gives CDR1 SGHDT, CDR2 YYEEEE. The CDR3 is 15 amino acids in total, end residues counted. This CDR3 is CASSLVAGGNSPPHF.

Many counts were recorded for this clonotype. The genes are TRBV7-9 and TRBJ2-7; 8 nucleotides match TRBD2. With 0 bases clipped from V and 3 bases from J, the junction kept 4 bases outside the gene matches. This CDR3 has 15 residues. Germline loops: CDR1 SEHNR, CDR2 FQNEAQ (reference sequence). The chain's CDR3 is CASSLAGLADYEQYF. In DNA, the CDR3 is TGTGCCAGCAGCTTAGCCGGACTAGCTGACTACGAGCAGTACTTC.

The genes are TRBV5-1 and TRBJ2-3; TRBD2 aligns across 11 bases. Germline CDR1 is SGHRS and CDR2 is YFSETQ. The CDR3 consists of 15 residues. Trimming cost V 3 bases and J 3 bases; bases outside gene matches: 3. The CDR3 loop reads CASSCASGGTDTQYF. The CDR3 region has the DNA TGCGCCAGCAGCTGCGCTAGCGGGGGGACAGATACGCAGTATTTT.

This clonotype showed up just a few times. This rearrangement joins TRBV5-1 to TRBJ2-5; D tentatively fits TRBD1 or TRBD2 (5 bases each). The J call is in doubt because the DNA end fits TRBJ2-7 better. Germline V gene lookup returns CDR1 SGHRS and CDR2 YFSETQ. CDR3 length: 16 amino acids. Written as DNA, the CDR3 is TGCGCCAGCAGCTTGGCGCCAAGGGACCCTCACTACGAGCAGTACTTC. It is translated as CASSLAPRDPHYEQYF.

The rearrangement links TRBV20-1 to TRBJ2-1, with 9 bases identical to TRBD2. Germline assignment: CDR1 DFQATT and CDR2 SNEGSKA (reference sequence). The CDR3 is 14 residues long. The V and J ends lost 1 base and 9 bases, in that order; junction bases with no gene match: 7. The CDR3 sequence is CSARGLIAGVEQFF. CDR3 nucleotides: TGCAGTGCTAGAGGACTTATAGCGGGGGTTGAGCAGTTCTTC.

The chain couples TRBV20-1 to TRBJ1-1; D unresolved. V lost 1 base and J lost 1, with 13 bases in between. Germline lookup yields CDR1 DFQATT and CDR2 SNEGSKA (reference sequence). The CDR3 is 15 residues long. CDR3 in amino acids: CSARGLGSSNTEAFF. DNA for the CDR3: TGCAGTGCTAGAGGGTTGGGGTCCTCGAACACTGAAGCTTTCTTT.

This chain connects TRBV6-5 to TRBJ2-5; D possibly corresponds to TRBD2 (7 bases). With the DNA end fitting TRBJ2-7 better, the J assignment may be wrong. The length of the CDR3 is 15 residues. The germline V gene has CDR1 MNHEY and CDR2 SVGAGI. The CDR3 DNA sequence: TGTGCCAGCAGTTACTCGGGGGCTAGCGGAGACGAGCAGTACTTC. Protein product: CASSYSGASGDEQYF.

This clonotype has ten or more counts. The rearrangement links TRBV29-1 to TRBJ1-2; D call uncertain. The germline V gene encodes CDR1 SQVTM and CDR2 ANQGSEA. The CDR3 contains 12 residues. Trimming took off 6 bases at V and 2 bases at J, with 10 bases between the two ends. CDR3 bases: TGCAGCGTCACAGCAGCGAACTATGGCTACACCTTC. Its translation is CSVTAANYGYTF.

The V and J genes are TRBV2 and TRBJ2-1; 9 bases are shared with TRBD1. Germline CDR1 SNHLY, CDR2 FYNNEI. V gave up 9 bases and J gave up 6 bases; unmatched junction bases: 12. The CDR3 extends over 15 amino acids. This chain's CDR3 is CARSGTGGLGNEQFF. In DNA, the CDR3 is TGTGCCAGATCGGGAACAGGGGGCCTTGGCAATGAGCAGTTCTTC.

The chain combines TRBV5-5 with TRBJ2-3; TRBD1 aligns across 10 bases. Germline lookup yields CDR1 SGHKS and CDR2 YYEKEE (reference sequence). The CDR3 covers 16 residues. Unmatched junction bases numbered 4, after V lost 2 bases and J lost 1 base. CDR3 loop: CASSFRDRGGTDTQYF. The DNA for the CDR3 is TGTGCCAGCAGCTTTCGGGACAGGGGCGGCACAGATACGCAGTATTTT.

The chain has TRBV6-1 and TRBJ2-5; tentative D call: TRBD2 (5 bases). V gave up 6 bases and J gave up 3 bases, with 8 bases separating them. Germline V gene sequence: CDR1 MNHNS, CDR2 SASEGT. The CDR3 totals 12 residues. This CDR3 is CASRDFKETQYF. The CDR3, as DNA: TGTGCCAGCAGGGACTTTAAAGAGACCCAGTACTTC.

Only a few counts were recorded for this clonotype. The CDR3 here is CASSPRSVQNVNEQFF. The CDR3, as DNA: TGCGCCAGCAGCCCGCGTTCCGTCCAGAATGTGAATGAGCAGTTCTTC. The chain employs TRBV5-1 and TRBJ2-1; D not certain. The CDR3 extends over 16 amino acids. The V and J ends lost 4 bases and 7 bases respectively, with 21 bases between them. Germline CDR1 SGHRS, CDR2 YFSETQ.